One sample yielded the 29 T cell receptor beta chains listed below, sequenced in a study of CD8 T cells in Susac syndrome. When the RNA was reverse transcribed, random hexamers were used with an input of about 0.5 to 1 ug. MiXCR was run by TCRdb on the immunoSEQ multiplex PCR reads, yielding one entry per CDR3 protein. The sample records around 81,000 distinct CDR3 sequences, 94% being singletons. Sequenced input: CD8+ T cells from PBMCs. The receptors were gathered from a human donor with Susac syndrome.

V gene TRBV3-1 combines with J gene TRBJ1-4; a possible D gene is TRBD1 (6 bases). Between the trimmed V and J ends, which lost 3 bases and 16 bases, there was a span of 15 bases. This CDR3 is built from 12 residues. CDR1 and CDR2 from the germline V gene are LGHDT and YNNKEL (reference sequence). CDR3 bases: TGTGCCAGCAGCCATAGGACAGAGACCCCGTTTTTT. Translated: CASSHRTETPFF. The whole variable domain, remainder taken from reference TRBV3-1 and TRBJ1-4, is DTAVSQTPKYLVTQMGNDKSIKCEQNLGHDTMYWYKQDSKKFLKIMFSYNNKELIINETVPNRFSPKSPDKAHLNLHINSLELGDSAVYFCASSHRTETPFFGSGTQLSVL.

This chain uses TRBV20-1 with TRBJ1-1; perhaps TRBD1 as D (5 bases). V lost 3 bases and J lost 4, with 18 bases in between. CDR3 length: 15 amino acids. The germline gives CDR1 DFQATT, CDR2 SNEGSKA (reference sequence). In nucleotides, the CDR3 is TGCAGTGCTAGCCCGGCGGGGGGGTGGTCCACTGAAGCTTTCTTT. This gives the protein CSASPAGGWSTEAFF.

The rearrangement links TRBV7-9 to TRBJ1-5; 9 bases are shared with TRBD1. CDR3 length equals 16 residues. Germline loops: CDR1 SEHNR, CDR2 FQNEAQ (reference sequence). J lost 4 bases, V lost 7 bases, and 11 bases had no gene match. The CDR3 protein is CASTGTGTGGNQPQHF. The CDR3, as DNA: TGTGCCAGCACAGGGACAGGGACTGGTGGAAATCAGCCCCAGCATTTT.

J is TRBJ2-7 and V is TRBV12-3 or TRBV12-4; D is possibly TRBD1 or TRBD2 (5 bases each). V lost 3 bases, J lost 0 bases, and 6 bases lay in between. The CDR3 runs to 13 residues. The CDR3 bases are TGTGCCAGCAGTTTCGGGGCCTCCTACGAGCAGTACTTC. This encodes CASSFGASYEQYF.

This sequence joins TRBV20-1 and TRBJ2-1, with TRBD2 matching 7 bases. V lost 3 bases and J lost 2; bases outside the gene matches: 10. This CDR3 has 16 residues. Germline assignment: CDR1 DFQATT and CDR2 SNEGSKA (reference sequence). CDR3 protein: CSASEGGGGTYNEQFF. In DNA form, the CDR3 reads TGCAGTGCTAGTGAGGGTGGCGGGGGAACCTACAATGAGCAGTTCTTC.

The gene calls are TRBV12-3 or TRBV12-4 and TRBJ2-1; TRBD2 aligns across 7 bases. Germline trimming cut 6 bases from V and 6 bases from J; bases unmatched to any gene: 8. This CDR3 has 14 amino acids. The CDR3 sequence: CASRPGGLANEQFF. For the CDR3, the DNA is TGTGCCAGCAGACCGGGGGGTCTCGCCAATGAGCAGTTCTTC.

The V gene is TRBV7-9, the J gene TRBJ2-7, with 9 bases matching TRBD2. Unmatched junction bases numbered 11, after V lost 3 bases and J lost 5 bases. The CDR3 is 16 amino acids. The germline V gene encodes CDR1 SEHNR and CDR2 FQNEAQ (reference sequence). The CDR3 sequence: CASSFGDSGRRNEQYF. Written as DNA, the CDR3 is TGTGCCAGCAGCTTCGGAGATAGCGGGAGAAGAAACGAGCAGTACTTC.

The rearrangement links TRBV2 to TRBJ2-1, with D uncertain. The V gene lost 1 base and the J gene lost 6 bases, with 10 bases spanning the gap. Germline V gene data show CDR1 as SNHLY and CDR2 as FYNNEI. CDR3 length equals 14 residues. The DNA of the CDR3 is TGTGCCAGCAGTGAAGGGCGGCAGTTCAATGAGCAGTTCTTC. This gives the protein CASSEGRQFNEQFF.

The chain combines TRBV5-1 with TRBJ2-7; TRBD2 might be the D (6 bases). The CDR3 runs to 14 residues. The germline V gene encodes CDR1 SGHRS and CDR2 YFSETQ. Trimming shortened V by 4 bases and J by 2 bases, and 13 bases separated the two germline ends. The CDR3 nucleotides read TGCGCCAGCAGCGAGGGACTCGGAACCTACGAGCAGTACTTC. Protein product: CASSEGLGTYEQYF.

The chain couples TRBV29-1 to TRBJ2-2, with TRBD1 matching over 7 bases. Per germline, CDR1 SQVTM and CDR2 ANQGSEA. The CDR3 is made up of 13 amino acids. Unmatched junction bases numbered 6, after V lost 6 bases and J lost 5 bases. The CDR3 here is CSVAGGDTGELFF. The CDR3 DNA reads TGCAGCGTCGCAGGGGGTGATACCGGGGAGCTGTTTTTT.

The CDR3: CASSILGEGRNEQFF. CDR3 DNA: TGTGCCAGTAGTATTTTGGGGGAGGGCCGGAATGAGCAGTTCTTC. The V call is TRBV19, the J call TRBJ2-1; TRBD2 matches at 7 bases. Germline CDR1 is LNHDA and CDR2 is SQIVND (reference sequence). J was trimmed by 7 bases and V by 3 bases; bases with no gene match: 9. The length of the CDR3 is 15 residues. Filled out from reference TRBV19 and TRBJ2-1, the complete variable domain reads DGGITQSPKYLFRKEGQNVTLSCEQNLNHDAMYWYRQDPGQGLRLIYYSQIVNDFQKGDIAEGYSVSREKKESFPLTVTSAQKNPTAFYLCASSILGEGRNEQFFGPGTRLTVL.

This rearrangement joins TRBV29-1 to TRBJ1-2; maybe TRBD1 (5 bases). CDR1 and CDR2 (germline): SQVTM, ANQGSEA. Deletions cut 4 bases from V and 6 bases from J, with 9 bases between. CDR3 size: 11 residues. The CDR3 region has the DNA TGCAGCGTTGCGGGGGACGATGGCTACACCTTC. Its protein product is CSVAGDDGYTF.

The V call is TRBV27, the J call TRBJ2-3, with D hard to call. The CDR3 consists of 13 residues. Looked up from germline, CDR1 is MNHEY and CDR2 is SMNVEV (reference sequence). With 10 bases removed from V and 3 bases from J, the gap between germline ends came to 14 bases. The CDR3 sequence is CATSLGGTDTQYF. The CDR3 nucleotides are TGTGCCACTTCCCTGGGCGGAACAGATACGCAGTATTTT.

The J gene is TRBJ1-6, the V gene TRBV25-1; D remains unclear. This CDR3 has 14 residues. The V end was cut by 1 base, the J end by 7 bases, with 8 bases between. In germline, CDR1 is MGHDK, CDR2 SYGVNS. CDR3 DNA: TGTGCCAGCAGTGAATGGCAAGGCAATTCACCCCTCCACTTT. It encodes CASSEWQGNSPLHF.

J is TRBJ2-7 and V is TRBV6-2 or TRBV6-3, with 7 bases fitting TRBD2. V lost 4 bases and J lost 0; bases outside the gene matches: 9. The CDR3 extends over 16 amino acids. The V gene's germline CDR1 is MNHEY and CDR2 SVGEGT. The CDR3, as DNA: TGTGCCAGCAGTTTGCCGAGCGGGGATCTCTCCTACGAGCAGTACTTC. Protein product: CASSLPSGDLSYEQYF.

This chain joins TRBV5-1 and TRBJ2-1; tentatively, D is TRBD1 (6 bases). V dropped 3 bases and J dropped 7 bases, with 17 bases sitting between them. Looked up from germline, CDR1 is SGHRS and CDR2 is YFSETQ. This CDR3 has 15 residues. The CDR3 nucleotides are TGCGCCAGCAGCTCATTCTCCGGGACACCGAATGAGCAGTTCTTC. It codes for CASSSFSGTPNEQFF.

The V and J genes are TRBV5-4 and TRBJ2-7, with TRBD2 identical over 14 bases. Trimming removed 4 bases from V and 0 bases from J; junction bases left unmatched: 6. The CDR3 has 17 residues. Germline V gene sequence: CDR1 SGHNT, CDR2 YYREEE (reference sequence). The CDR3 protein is CASSPGLAGGFSYEQYF. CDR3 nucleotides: TGTGCCAGCAGCCCCGGACTAGCGGGGGGTTTCTCCTACGAGCAGTACTTC.

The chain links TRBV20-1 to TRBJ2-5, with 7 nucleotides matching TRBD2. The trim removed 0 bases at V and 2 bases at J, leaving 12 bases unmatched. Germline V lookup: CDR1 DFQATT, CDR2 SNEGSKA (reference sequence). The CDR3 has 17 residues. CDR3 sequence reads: CSARDPEKGTTQETQYF. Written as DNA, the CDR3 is TGCAGTGCTAGAGATCCGGAGAAGGGGACTACACAAGAGACCCAGTACTTC.

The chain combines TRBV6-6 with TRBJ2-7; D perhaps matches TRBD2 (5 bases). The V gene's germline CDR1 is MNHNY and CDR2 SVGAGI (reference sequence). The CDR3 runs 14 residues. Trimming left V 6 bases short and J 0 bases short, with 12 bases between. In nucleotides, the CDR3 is TGTGCCAGCAGCCTCCCGGGAACCTCCTACGAGCAGTACTTC. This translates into CASSLPGTSYEQYF.

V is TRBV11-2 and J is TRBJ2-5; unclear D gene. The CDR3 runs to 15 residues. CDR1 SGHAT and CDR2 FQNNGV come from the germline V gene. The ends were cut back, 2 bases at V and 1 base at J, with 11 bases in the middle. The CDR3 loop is CASSLSSGPQETQYF. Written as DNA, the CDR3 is TGTGCCAGCAGCTTAAGCTCCGGGCCCCAAGAGACCCAGTACTTC.

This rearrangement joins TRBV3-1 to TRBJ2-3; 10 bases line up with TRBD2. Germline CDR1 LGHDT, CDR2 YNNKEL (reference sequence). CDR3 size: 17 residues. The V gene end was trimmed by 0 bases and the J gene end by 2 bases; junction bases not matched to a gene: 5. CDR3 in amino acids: CASSQDRTSGFTDTQYF. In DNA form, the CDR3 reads TGTGCCAGCAGCCAAGACCGGACTAGCGGATTCACAGATACGCAGTATTTT.

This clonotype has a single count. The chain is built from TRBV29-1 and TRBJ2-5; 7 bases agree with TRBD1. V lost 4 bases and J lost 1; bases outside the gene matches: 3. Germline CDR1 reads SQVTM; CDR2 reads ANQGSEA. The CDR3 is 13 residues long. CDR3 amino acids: CSVGGQLQETQYF. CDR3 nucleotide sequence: TGCAGCGTTGGGGGACAGCTCCAAGAGACCCAGTACTTC.

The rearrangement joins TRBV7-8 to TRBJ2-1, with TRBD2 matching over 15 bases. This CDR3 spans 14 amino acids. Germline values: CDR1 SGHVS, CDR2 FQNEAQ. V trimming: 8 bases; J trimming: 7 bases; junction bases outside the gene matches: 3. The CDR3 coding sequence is TGTGCCAGCTTGGGGACTAGCGGGAGGAATGAGCAGTTCTTC. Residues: CASLGTSGRNEQFF.

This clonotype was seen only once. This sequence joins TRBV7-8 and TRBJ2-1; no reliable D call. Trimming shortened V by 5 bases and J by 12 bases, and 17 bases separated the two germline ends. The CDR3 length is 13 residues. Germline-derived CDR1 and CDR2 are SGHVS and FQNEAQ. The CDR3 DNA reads TGTGCCAGCAGCCCAGCCAGCCGGAAGGGGCAGTTCTTC. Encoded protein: CASSPASRKGQFF.

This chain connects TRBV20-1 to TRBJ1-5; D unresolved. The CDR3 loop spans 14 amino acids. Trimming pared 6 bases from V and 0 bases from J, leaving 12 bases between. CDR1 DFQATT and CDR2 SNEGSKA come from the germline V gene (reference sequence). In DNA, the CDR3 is TGCAGTGCCTCAGAGAGGGTTAGCAATCAGCCCCAGCATTTT. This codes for CSASERVSNQPQHF.

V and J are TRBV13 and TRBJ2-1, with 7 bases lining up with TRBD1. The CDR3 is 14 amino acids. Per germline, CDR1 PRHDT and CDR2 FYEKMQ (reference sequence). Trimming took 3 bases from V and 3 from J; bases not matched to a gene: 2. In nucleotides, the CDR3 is TGTGCCAGCAGCTTGGGACAGAACTACAATGAGCAGTTCTTC. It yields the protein CASSLGQNYNEQFF.

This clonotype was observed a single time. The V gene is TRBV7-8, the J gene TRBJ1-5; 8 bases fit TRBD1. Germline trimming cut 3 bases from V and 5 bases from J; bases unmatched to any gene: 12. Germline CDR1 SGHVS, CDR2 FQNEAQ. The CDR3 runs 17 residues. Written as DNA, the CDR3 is TGTGCCAGCAGCTTTATGGTCGGGACAGGAGATTATCAGCCCCAGCATTTT. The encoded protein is CASSFMVGTGDYQPQHF.

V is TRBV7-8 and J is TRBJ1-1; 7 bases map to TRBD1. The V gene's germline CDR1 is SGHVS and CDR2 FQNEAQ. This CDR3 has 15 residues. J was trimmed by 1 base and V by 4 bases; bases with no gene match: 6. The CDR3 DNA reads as TGTGCCAGCAGCTGGTCAGGGGGACCGAACACTGAAGCTTTCTTT. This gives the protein CASSWSGGPNTEAFF.

CDR3 DNA: TGCGCCAGCAGCTTTACCGGGACAATGAACACCGGGGAGCTGTTTTTT. Translating gives CASSFTGTMNTGELFF. The chain joins TRBV5-1 to TRBJ2-2, with D possibly being TRBD1 (6 bases). Per the germline V gene, CDR1 is SGHRS and CDR2 is YFSETQ. Trimming cost V 2 bases and J 1 base, with 12 bases left between them. The CDR3 sequence is 16 residues long. Variable domain in full (rest from reference TRBV5-1 and TRBJ2-2): KAGVTQTPRYLIKTRGQQVTLSCSPISGHRSVSWYQQTPGQGLQFLFEYFSETQRNKGNFPGRFSGRQFSNSRSEMNVSTLELGDSALYLCASSFTGTMNTGELFFGEGSRLTVL.